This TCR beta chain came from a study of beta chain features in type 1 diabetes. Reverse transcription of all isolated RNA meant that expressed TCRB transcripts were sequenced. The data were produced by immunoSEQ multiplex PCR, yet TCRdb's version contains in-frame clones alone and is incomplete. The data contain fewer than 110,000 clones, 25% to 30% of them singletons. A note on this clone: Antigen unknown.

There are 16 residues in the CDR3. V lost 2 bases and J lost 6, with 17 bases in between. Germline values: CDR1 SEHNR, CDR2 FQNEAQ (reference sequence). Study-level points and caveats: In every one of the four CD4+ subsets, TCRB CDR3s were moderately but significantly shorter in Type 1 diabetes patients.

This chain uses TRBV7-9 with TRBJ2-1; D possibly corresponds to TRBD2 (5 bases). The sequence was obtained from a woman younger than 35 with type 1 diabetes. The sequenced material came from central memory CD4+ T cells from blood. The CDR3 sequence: CASSLLVRDYRNEQFF. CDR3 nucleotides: TGTGCCAGCAGCTTACTGGTACGTGACTATCGCAATGAGCAGTTCTTC.